This is a list of T cell receptor beta chains from one sample in a study of blood T cell repertoires in COVID-19. Assay used: immunoSEQ multiplex PCR; TCRdb lists only in-frame clones, some missing. This table has under 300,000 clones, 75% to 95% appearing once. The source material was PBMCs or T cells enriched from blood (not recorded which). These receptors came from a woman aged 18-29 years who had recovered from COVID-19. Both conserved end residues are part of each CDR3. Each record gives: D gene, J gene, V gene, clone size, CDR3 protein, CDR3 DNA. A D gene is named only where the DNA matches it firmly. A row's size may be missing; if present it is once, few, many or a size class.

>-|TRBJ2-2|TRBV5-1|-
CASSLDRFTGELFF
TGCGCCAGCAGCTTGGATCGGTTCACCGGGGAGCTGTTTTTT
>-|TRBJ1-2|TRBV5-8|-
CASSGTPGGIYGYTF
TGTGCCAGCAGCGGAACACCGGGGGGGATCTATGGCTACACCTTC
>TRBD1|TRBJ2-2|TRBV7-8|once
CASSGDRVGTGELFF
TGTGCCAGCAGCGGGGACAGGGTAGGCACCGGGGAGCTGTTTTTT
>-|TRBJ1-1|TRBV7-9|-
CASSLVSGGAEAFF
TGTGCCAGCAGCTTAGTGTCCGGAGGGGCTGAAGCTTTCTTT
>-|TRBJ1-3|TRBV19|-
CASSIGSAGNTIYF
TGTGCCAGTAGTATCGGGTCAGCTGGAAACACCATATATTTT
>-|TRBJ1-2|TRBV12-3/TRBV12-4|-
CASSSSGRRGYTF
TGTGCCAGCAGTTCCTCAGGGCGGCGCGGCTACACCTTC
>TRBD1|TRBJ1-2|TRBV27|once
CASRKGTGEYGYTF
TGTGCCAGCAGAAAGGGGACAGGGGAATATGGCTACACCTTC
>TRBD1|TRBJ2-3|TRBV7-2|-
CASSFGQGRDTQYF
TGTGCCAGCAGCTTCGGACAGGGGAGAGATACGCAGTATTTT
>TRBD2|TRBJ2-1|TRBV9|-
CASSPRLAGGENEQFF
TGTGCCAGCAGCCCCAGACTAGCGGGAGGGGAGAATGAGCAGTTCTTC
>-|TRBJ1-4|TRBV12-3/TRBV12-4|-
CASRRTVNEKLFF
TGTGCCAGCAGGCGGACAGTAAATGAAAAACTGTTTTTT
>TRBD2|TRBJ2-1|TRBV9|-
CASSVGTSGGREQFF
TGTGCCAGCAGCGTAGGGACTAGCGGTGGTCGTGAGCAGTTCTTC
>TRBD2|TRBJ2-2|TRBV29-1|-
CSALGGTGELFF
TGCAGCGCCCTGGGGGGGACCGGGGAGCTGTTTTTT
>-|TRBJ2-5|TRBV7-3|-
CASSGTMGQETQYF
TGTGCCAGCAGCGGTACTATGGGCCAAGAGACCCAGTACTTC